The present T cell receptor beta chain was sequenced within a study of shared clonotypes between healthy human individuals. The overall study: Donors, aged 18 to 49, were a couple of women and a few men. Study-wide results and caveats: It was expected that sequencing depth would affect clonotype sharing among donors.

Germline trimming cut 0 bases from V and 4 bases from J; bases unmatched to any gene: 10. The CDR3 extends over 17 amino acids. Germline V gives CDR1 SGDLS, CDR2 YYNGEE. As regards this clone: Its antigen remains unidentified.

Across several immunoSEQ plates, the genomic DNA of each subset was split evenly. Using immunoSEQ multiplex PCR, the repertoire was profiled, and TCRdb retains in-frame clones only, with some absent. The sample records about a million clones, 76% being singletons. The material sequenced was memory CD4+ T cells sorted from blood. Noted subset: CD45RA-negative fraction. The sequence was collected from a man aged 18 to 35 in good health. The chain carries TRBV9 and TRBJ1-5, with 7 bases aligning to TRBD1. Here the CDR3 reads CASSVASPGQSNQPQHF. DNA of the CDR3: TGTGCCAGCAGCGTAGCTTCCCCGGGACAGTCAAATCAGCCCCAGCATTTT.